This T cell receptor (beta chain) was identified during a study of beta chain features in type 1 diabetes. Study conclusions and caveats: People with Type 1 diabetes carried modestly yet significantly shorter TCRB CDR3s in all four CD4+ subsets.

On this clone: Antigen: not known.

Every isolated RNA sample was fully reverse transcribed, so sequencing captured expressed TCRB transcripts. Clones were sequenced by immunoSEQ multiplex PCR, and TCRdb holds only the in-frame ones, with some missing. The repertoire includes hundreds of thousands of clones, around an eighth of them detected once, and around 0.04% sits in the top ten. Germline-derived CDR1 and CDR2 are GTSNPN and SVGIG (reference sequence). Trimming removed 2 bases at V and 7 bases at J, with 8 bases between. The CDR3 contains 11 residues. This clonotype originated in a man aged 18 to 30 with type 1 diabetes. Sequences were obtained from naive CD4+ T cells from blood. The rearrangement uses TRBV30 and TRBJ2-5, with D uncertain. The chain's CDR3 is CAWSPLGTQYF. The CDR3 nucleotides read TGTGCCTGGAGTCCTCTTGGGACCCAGTACTTC.